Shown below are 25 T cell receptor beta chains from a single sample sequenced in a study of Ad26.COV2.S vaccination and SARS-CoV-2 variants. Treatment in this sample: some 20 received Ad26.COV2.S at low or high dose, single or two shots; 5 received placebo; per-sample allocation not given. Vaccine and placebo recipients were sampled on day 63 after the first injection. Clones were read by immunoSEQ multiplex PCR, and TCRdb kept only the in-frame ones, dropping some. The data show hundreds of thousands of clones, with around 90% seen just once and more than 10% held by the top ten. Here the sequenced sample was peripheral blood, taken in a trial of Ad26.COV2.S vaccine versus placebo. The origin of the receptors is a person between 18 and 60 years old who received the Ad26.COV2.S COVID-19 vaccine or a placebo.

The V and J genes are TRBV29-1 and TRBJ2-3; D may be TRBD2 (6 bases). The V gene's germline CDR1 is SQVTM and CDR2 ANQGSEA. V was trimmed by 3 bases and J by 1 base, leaving 11 bases between them. CDR3 length: 14 amino acids. The chain's CDR3 is CSVERAGRTDTQYF. The CDR3 DNA is TGCAGCGTTGAGCGAGCGGGCCGCACAGATACGCAGTATTTT.

The chain has TRBV4-3 and TRBJ1-1, with D maybe TRBD1 (6 bases). The germline V gene encodes CDR1 LGHNA and CDR2 YSLEER. Deletions cut 0 bases from V and 6 bases from J, with 17 bases between. This CDR3 region has 16 residues. In DNA form, the CDR3 reads TGCGCCAGCAGCCAAGAAGCAGGGGCTAATATCGCTGAAGCTTTCTTT. It translates to CASSQEAGANIAEAFF.

The V call is TRBV10-3, the J call TRBJ1-1; D not resolved. The CDR3 totals 13 residues. With 7 bases removed from V and 3 bases from J, the gap between germline ends came to 12 bases. The V gene's germline CDR1 is ENHRY and CDR2 SYGVKD. CDR3 region: CAIMGRRDTEAFF. The CDR3 coding sequence is TGTGCCATCATGGGCAGGCGCGACACTGAAGCTTTCTTT.

The chain recombines TRBV28 with TRBJ1-2; D is unresolved. Germline V gives CDR1 MDHEN, CDR2 SYDVKM. Trimming cost V 4 bases and J 5 bases, with 20 bases left between them. This CDR3 comprises 16 residues. The CDR3 nucleotides read TGTGCCAGCAGTTCCCAAACCCCGGCAGAGGTGTATGGCTACACCTTC. Protein sequence: CASSSQTPAEVYGYTF.

The V gene is TRBV18, the J gene TRBJ2-7; TRBD1 is a possible D gene (5 bases). The germline V and J ends were trimmed by 3 bases and 3 bases, with 18 bases remaining between them. The length of the CDR3 is 16 residues. From germline, CDR1 is KGHSH and CDR2 LQKENI. CDR3 coding DNA: TGTGCCAGCTCACCTGATAGGGGCCGTCCGGGCTACGAGCAGTACTTC. Amino acid sequence: CASSPDRGRPGYEQYF.

The rearrangement links TRBV30 to TRBJ1-3; D gene unclear. Germline loops: CDR1 GTSNPN, CDR2 SVGIG (reference sequence). V lost 1 base and J lost 5, with 6 bases in between. The CDR3 contains 12 residues. The chain's CDR3 is CAWSAFRNTIYF. The CDR3 nucleotides read TGTGCCTGGAGTGCCTTTCGAAACACCATATATTTT.

The chain is built from TRBV30 and TRBJ1-5, with TRBD1 matching over 7 bases. The CDR3 contains 14 residues. Germline V gives CDR1 GTSNPN, CDR2 SVGIG (reference sequence). J gave up 5 bases and V 1 base, and 5 bases lay outside the gene matches. The CDR3 region is CAWSETGIHQPQHF. The CDR3 DNA reads as TGTGCCTGGAGTGAGACAGGGATACATCAGCCCCAGCATTTT.

This clone occurred once. The chain uses TRBV7-8 and TRBJ1-5; the D is unclear. V dropped 7 bases and J dropped 0 bases, with 13 bases sitting between them. From germline, CDR1 is SGHVS and CDR2 FQNEAQ. CDR3 size: 15 residues. For the CDR3, the DNA is TGTGCCAGCATGTTGAGTCTTAATAGCAATCAGCCCCAGCATTTT. This encodes CASMLSLNSNQPQHF.

The chain links TRBV25-1 to TRBJ1-3; D remains ambiguous. Trimming took off 1 base at V and 4 bases at J, with 8 bases between the two ends. The V gene's germline CDR1 is MGHDK and CDR2 SYGVNS. CDR3 length: 14 residues. The CDR3 DNA reads as TGTGCCAGCAGTGAATCCGGCGGAGGAAACACCATATATTTT. It is translated as CASSESGGGNTIYF.

The chain links TRBV4-1 to TRBJ2-7, with TRBD1 identical over 7 bases. Germline assignment: CDR1 MGHRA and CDR2 YSYEKL. The CDR3 covers 15 residues. The V segment lost 4 bases and the J segment 0 bases; nucleotides outside the gene matches: 6. The chain's CDR3 is CASSLGQASSYEQYF. CDR3 sequence (DNA): TGCGCCAGCAGCCTTGGACAGGCCAGCTCCTACGAGCAGTACTTC.

The J gene is TRBJ2-1, the V gene TRBV27; 8 positions match TRBD2. The CDR3 loop spans 18 amino acids. With 4 bases clipped from V and 1 base from J, the junction kept 12 bases outside the gene matches. CDR1 is MNHEY, CDR2 SMNVEV, per germline (reference sequence). CDR3 loop: CASSSLILAESSYNEQFF. The CDR3 DNA reads TGTGCCAGCAGTTCCCTAATACTAGCGGAATCGTCCTACAATGAGCAGTTCTTC.

Here the CDR3 reads CSVEVSGSNQPQHF. CDR3 coding DNA: TGCAGCGTTGAAGTATCTGGTAGCAATCAGCCCCAGCATTTT. V is TRBV29-1 and J is TRBJ1-5; no definite D call. From germline, CDR1 is SQVTM and CDR2 ANQGSEA. With 1 base removed from V and 0 bases from J, the gap between germline ends came to 7 bases. The CDR3 sequence is 14 residues long. The full variable domain, with the rest looked up from reference TRBV29-1 and TRBJ1-5, is SAVISQKPSRDICQRGTSLTIQCQVDSQVTMMFWYRQQPGQSLTLIATANQGSEATYESGFVIDKFPISRPNLTFSTLTVSNMSPEDSSIYLCSVEVSGSNQPQHFGDGTRLSIL.

A single count supports this clone. The CDR3 loop reads CASSPDRVLGEQYF. CDR3 bases: TGTGCCAGCAGCCCCGACAGGGTTTTAGGCGAGCAGTACTTC. The rearrangement joins TRBV11-2 to TRBJ2-7, with 7 bases fitting TRBD1. The CDR3 is made up of 14 amino acids. V dropped 5 bases and J dropped 6; count of bases not matched to a gene: 10. The germline V gene encodes CDR1 SGHAT and CDR2 FQNNGV.

The CDR3 sequence is CASSVGRQVNEKLFF. The CDR3 nucleotides are TGTGCCAGTAGTGTAGGCAGACAAGTTAATGAAAAACTGTTTTTT. The chain links TRBV19 to TRBJ1-4; no clear D. This CDR3 has 15 amino acids. V dropped 5 bases and J dropped 4 bases, with 14 bases sitting between them. CDR1 is LNHDA, CDR2 SQIVND, per germline (reference sequence).

This clone appeared a single time. This sequence joins TRBV18 and TRBJ2-2; TRBD2 aligns across 11 bases. The length of the CDR3 is 15 residues. Germline loops: CDR1 KGHSH, CDR2 LQKENI. After removal of 7 bases from V and 4 bases from J, the junction contained 5 bases not matched to a gene. DNA for the CDR3: TGTGCCAGCTTACCGGGACTAGCGGTCACCGGGGAGCTGTTTTTT. Its translation is CASLPGLAVTGELFF.

The V call is TRBV7-9, the J call TRBJ2-3; D ambiguous. Germline values: CDR1 SEHNR, CDR2 FQNEAQ (reference sequence). Trimming shortened V by 5 bases and J by 2 bases, and 11 bases separated the two germline ends. The CDR3 sequence is 14 residues long. CDR3 in amino acids: CASSQYGPTDTQYF. As DNA, the CDR3 is TGTGCCAGCAGCCAGTACGGCCCCACAGATACGCAGTATTTT.

This chain links TRBV12-3 or TRBV12-4 with TRBJ1-1; no reliable D call. V lost 7 bases, J lost 5 bases, and 14 bases lay in between. The CDR3 totals 13 residues. CDR3 sequence: CASTRAVGTEAFF. DNA for the CDR3: TGTGCCAGCACCCGTGCGGTCGGAACTGAAGCTTTCTTT.

This clone was observed a single time. This sequence joins TRBV6-1 and TRBJ2-2, with D possibly being TRBD1 or TRBD2 (6 bases each). The length of the CDR3 is 16 residues. With 3 bases removed from V and 4 bases from J, the gap between germline ends came to 15 bases. Germline V gene data show CDR1 as MNHNS and CDR2 as SASEGT. As DNA, the CDR3 is TGTGCCAGCAGTGATCTTGGGGGGCCTAGCACCGGGGAGCTGTTTTTT. This translates into CASSDLGGPSTGELFF.

The rearrangement joins TRBV7-9 to TRBJ2-7; unclear D gene. Germline V gives CDR1 SEHNR, CDR2 FQNEAQ (reference sequence). The V end lost 8 bases, the J end lost 6 bases, and 11 bases lay between the germline ends. The CDR3 is 11 residues long. CDR3 coding DNA: TGTGCCAGCTGTGGTGGCGGCGAGCAGTACTTC. It yields the protein CASCGGGEQYF.

This chain connects TRBV3-1 (or the pseudogene TRBV3-2) to TRBJ2-2; no clear D. Germline CDR1 is LGHDT and CDR2 is YNNKEL (reference sequence). CDR3 length equals 11 residues. Trimming cost V 3 bases and J 7 bases, with 3 bases left between them. CDR3 loop: CASSHVGELFF. The CDR3 DNA reads TGTGCCAGCAGCCACGTCGGGGAGCTGTTTTTT.

The chain links TRBV6-2 or TRBV6-3 to TRBJ2-5, with 10 positions matching TRBD2. Trimming took 4 bases from V and 2 from J; bases not matched to a gene: 13. Germline assignment: CDR1 MNHEY and CDR2 SVGEGT. The length of the CDR3 is 18 residues. CDR3 bases: TGTGCCAGCAGTTCCAGGTTGCTAAGACTAGCGGGTCAAGAGACCCAGTACTTC. Translating it yields CASSSRLLRLAGQETQYF.

This chain joins TRBV28 and TRBJ2-2; 9 bases match TRBD2. V gave up 2 bases and J gave up 5 bases; unmatched junction bases: 3. The V gene's germline CDR1 is MDHEN and CDR2 SYDVKM. This CDR3 contains 15 residues. CDR3 bases: TGTGCCAGCAGTTTAGCGGGAGGGCCGACCGGGGAGCTGTTTTTT. Its protein is CASSLAGGPTGELFF.

This clone was observed a handful of times. The chain joins TRBV9 to TRBJ2-7; 7 bases fit TRBD2. The V and J ends lost 5 bases and 8 bases, in that order; junction bases with no gene match: 19. The CDR3 has 16 amino acids. Germline V gives CDR1 SGDLS, CDR2 YYNGEE. This CDR3 is CASRGGRRTRALKQYF. CDR3 DNA: TGTGCCAGCAGGGGGGGACGACGGACTAGGGCCCTCAAGCAGTACTTC.

The chain uses TRBV7-6 and TRBJ2-5, with D tentatively TRBD1 (6 bases). The CDR3 consists of 15 residues. Trimming removed 5 bases at V and 2 bases at J, with 15 bases between. The V gene's germline CDR1 is SGHVS and CDR2 FNYEAQ. CDR3 sequence reads: CASSPLRGQQETQYF. CDR3 DNA sequence: TGTGCCAGCAGCCCGCTTCGGGGACAACAAGAGACCCAGTACTTC.

This clone was seen a few times. The rearrangement uses TRBV6-5 and TRBJ1-1, with 8 nucleotides matching TRBD1. The CDR3 covers 13 residues. Germline-derived CDR1 and CDR2 are MNHEY and SVGAGI. V trimming: 6 bases; J trimming: 7 bases; junction bases outside the gene matches: 7. CDR3 region: CASRVNRGSEAFF. The CDR3 region has the DNA TGTGCCAGCAGGGTGAACAGGGGGAGTGAAGCTTTCTTT.